This T cell receptor beta chain is from a study of cytomegalovirus exposure and HLA in healthy donors. Vbeta (60) and Jbeta (13) primers were used in the PCR. The data were produced by immunoSEQ multiplex PCR, yet TCRdb's version contains in-frame clones alone and is incomplete. The sample consists of roughly 140,000 clones, about 85% of them appearing once. Trimming removed 0 bases from V and 2 bases from J, with 2 bases in between. The CDR3 extends over 12 amino acids. Germline CDR1 and CDR2: KGHSH and LQKENI. In the case of this clone: Antigen specificity is unknown.

General study findings and limits: Within an earlier analysis, most TCR beta V segments proved productive either about 87% or about 30% of the time.

This rearrangement joins TRBV18 to TRBJ2-7; D remains unclear. Sequenced: PBMCs. The TCR originated in a young woman in good health and CMV-seronegative. CDR3 amino acids: CASSPPTYEQYF. CDR3 DNA sequence: TGTGCCAGCTCACCACCTACCTACGAGCAGTACTTC.